The 4 T cell receptor beta chains below come from one sample, sequenced in a study of blood T cell repertoires in COVID-19. Data came from immunoSEQ multiplex PCR; TCRdb stores just in-frame clones and leaves some out. The data contain 90,000 to 120,000 clones, 88% of them singletons. The sequenced sample consisted of peripheral blood. These receptors were collected from a man aged 50 to 59 with active or convalescent COVID-19.

V gene TRBV6-1 combines with J gene TRBJ2-3, with TRBD1 identical over 8 bases. Germline V gives CDR1 MNHNS, CDR2 SASEGT. V was clipped by 1 base and J by 3 bases; unmatched bases: 6. This CDR3 has 16 amino acids. The CDR3 loop reads CASSEVDRGRTDTQYF. The CDR3 coding sequence is TGTGCCAGCAGTGAAGTCGACAGGGGTAGGACAGATACGCAGTATTTT.

This rearrangement joins TRBV19 to TRBJ1-6; D not resolved. The CDR3 loop spans 14 amino acids. The germline gives CDR1 LNHDA, CDR2 SQIVND (reference sequence). V lost 2 bases, J lost 6 bases, and 8 bases lay in between. The CDR3 region is CASSIFEGNSPLHF. The CDR3 bases are TGTGCCAGTAGTATATTTGAGGGTAATTCACCCCTCCACTTT.

This clone is a singleton in its sample. V gene TRBV5-6 combines with J gene TRBJ2-1; 9 nucleotides match TRBD1. After removal of 0 bases from V and 4 bases from J, the junction contained 2 bases not matched to a gene. Germline CDR1 SGHDT, CDR2 YYEEEE. This CDR3 is built from 15 residues. CDR3 DNA: TGTGCCAGCAGCTTGGACAGGGGGCTATACAATGAGCAGTTCTTC. Translating gives CASSLDRGLYNEQFF.

The chain employs TRBV15 and TRBJ2-7; 8 nucleotides align to TRBD2. The CDR3 sequence is 15 residues long. V shed 5 bases and J 1 base; nucleotides not matched to a gene: 7. Germline V gene lookup returns CDR1 LNHNV and CDR2 YYDKDF (reference sequence). CDR3 in DNA: TGTGCCACCAGCGCACCAGCGGGAGTGTCCTACGAGCAGTACTTC. Its protein is CATSAPAGVSYEQYF. Variable domain in full (rest from reference TRBV15 and TRBJ2-7): DAMVIQNPRYQVTQFGKPVTLSCSQTLNHNVMYWYQQKSSQAPKLLFHYYDKDFNNEADTPDNFQSRRPNTSFCFLDIRSPGLGDTAMYLCATSAPAGVSYEQYFGPGTRLTVT.